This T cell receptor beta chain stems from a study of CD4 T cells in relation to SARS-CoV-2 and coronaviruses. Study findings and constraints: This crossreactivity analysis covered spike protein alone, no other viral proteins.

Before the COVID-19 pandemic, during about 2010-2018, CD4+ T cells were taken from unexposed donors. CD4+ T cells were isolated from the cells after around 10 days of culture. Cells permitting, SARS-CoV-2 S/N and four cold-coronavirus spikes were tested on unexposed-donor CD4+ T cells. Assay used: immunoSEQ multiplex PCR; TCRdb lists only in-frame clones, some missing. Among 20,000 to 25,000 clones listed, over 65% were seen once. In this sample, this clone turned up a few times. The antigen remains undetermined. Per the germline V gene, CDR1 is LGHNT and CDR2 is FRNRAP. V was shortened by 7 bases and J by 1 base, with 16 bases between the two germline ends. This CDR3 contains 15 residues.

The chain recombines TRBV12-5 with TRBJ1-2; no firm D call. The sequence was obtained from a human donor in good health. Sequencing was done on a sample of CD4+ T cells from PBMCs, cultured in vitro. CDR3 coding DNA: TGTGCTAGTGTCGCCCTAGGACTGGTTAACTATGGCTACACCTTC. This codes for CASVALGLVNYGYTF.